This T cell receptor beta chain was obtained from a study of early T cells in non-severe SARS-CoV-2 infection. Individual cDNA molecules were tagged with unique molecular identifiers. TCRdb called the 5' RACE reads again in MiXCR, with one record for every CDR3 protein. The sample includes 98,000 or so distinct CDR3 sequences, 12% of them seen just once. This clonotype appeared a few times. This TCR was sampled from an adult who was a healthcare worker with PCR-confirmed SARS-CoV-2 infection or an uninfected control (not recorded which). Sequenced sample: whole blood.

The chain's CDR3 is CASSLDRTGQYF. The CDR3 bases are TGTGCCAGCAGCTTAGACAGGACCGGGCAGTACTTC. The chain uses TRBV7-2 and TRBJ2-7, with D possibly TRBD1 on 5 matching bases. CDR1 is SGHTA, CDR2 FQGNSA, per germline. The length of the CDR3 is 12 residues. The V and J ends lost 1 base and 9 bases respectively, with 10 bases between them.